The 14 T cell receptor beta chains below come from one sample, sequenced in a study of CD8 T cells in ankylosing spondylitis. TCRdb re-derived calls from the 5' RACE reads in MiXCR, one entry per CDR3 protein. The table lists about 64,000 distinct CDR3 sequences, 6.2% of them singletons. Sequenced sample: synovial fluid, either unsorted or a sorted T cell fraction (not recorded which). All receptors come from a male donor with ankylosing spondylitis.

The table lists this clonotype with many counts. The J gene is TRBJ1-3, the V gene TRBV20-1; D ambiguous. This CDR3 contains 13 residues. Trimming stripped 5 bases from V and 0 bases from J, with 8 bases between. CDR1 is DFQATT and CDR2 is SNEGSKA in the germline V gene (reference sequence). In nucleotides, the CDR3 is TGCAGTGCTTATAAGAGCTCTGGAAACACCATATATTTT. It translates to CSAYKSSGNTIYF.

This clonotype was observed a few times. The V gene is TRBV4-3, the J gene TRBJ1-1, with 8 bases that match TRBD1. Germline V gives CDR1 LGHNA, CDR2 YSLEER. The length of the CDR3 is 17 residues. V gave up 2 bases and J gave up 3 bases; unmatched junction bases: 11. CDR3 amino acids: CASSQMTGAGGDTEAFF. For the CDR3, the DNA is TGCGCCAGCAGCCAAATGACAGGGGCCGGAGGGGACACTGAAGCTTTCTTT.

In its sample, this clonotype was seen many times. The chain recombines TRBV7-9 with TRBJ2-3, with 11 nucleotides matching TRBD2. Germline V gene data show CDR1 as SEHNR and CDR2 as FQNEAQ (reference sequence). This CDR3 spans 16 amino acids. The trim removed 5 bases at V and 1 base at J, leaving 5 bases unmatched. CDR3 sequence reads: CASSPRLAGRTDTQYF. The CDR3 bases are TGTGCCAGCAGCCCGAGACTAGCGGGACGCACAGATACGCAGTATTTT. Together with reference TRBV7-9 and TRBJ2-3, the CDR3 gives the full variable domain: DTGVSQNPRHKITKRGQNVTFRCDPISEHNRLYWYRQTLGQGPEFLTYFQNEAQLEKSRLLSDRFSAERPKGSFSTLEIQRTEQGDSAMYLCASSPRLAGRTDTQYFGPGTRLTVL.

This clonotype was detected many times. V usage is TRBV5-1 and J usage is TRBJ1-2; D ambiguous. CDR1 and CDR2 from the germline V gene are SGHRS and YFSETQ. V gave up 0 bases and J gave up 6 bases, with 12 bases separating them. The CDR3 covers 14 residues. CDR3 in amino acids: CASSLEGPPNGYTF. The CDR3 nucleotides are TGCGCCAGCAGCTTGGAGGGCCCACCCAATGGCTACACCTTC.

This clonotype came up many times. The rearrangement joins TRBV3-1 to TRBJ2-7, with TRBD2 matching over 11 bases. Germline CDR1 reads LGHDT; CDR2 reads YNNKEL (reference sequence). V lost 0 bases to trimming and J lost 3 bases; unmatched junction nucleotides: 1. The CDR3 loop spans 15 amino acids. CDR3 region: CASSQDLAGGYEQYF. CDR3 bases: TGTGCCAGCAGCCAAGATCTAGCGGGGGGCTACGAGCAGTACTTC.

This clonotype was picked up many times. The V gene is TRBV11-2, the J gene TRBJ2-3; 10 positions match TRBD2. The CDR3 spans 17 residues. In germline, CDR1 is SGHAT, CDR2 FQNNGV. V lost 0 bases, J lost 5 bases, and 8 bases stayed unmatched. CDR3 amino acids: CASSLDPSGRAGDTQYF. Here the CDR3 DNA reads TGTGCCAGCAGCTTAGACCCGAGCGGGAGGGCCGGAGATACGCAGTATTTT. Combining the CDR3 with reference TRBV11-2 and TRBJ2-3 gives the whole variable domain EAGVAQSPRYKIIEKRQSVAFWCNPISGHATLYWYQQILGQGPKLLIQFQNNGVVDDSQLPKDRFSAERLKGVDSTLKIQPAKLEDSAVYLCASSLDPSGRAGDTQYFGPGTRLTVL.

Many counts were recorded for this clonotype. The chain employs TRBV7-3 and TRBJ2-2; 10 positions agree with TRBD1. Trimming took 4 bases from V and 7 from J; bases not matched to a gene: 6. The CDR3 totals 15 residues. Germline V CDR1 and CDR2: SGHTA, FQGTGA. In DNA form, the CDR3 reads TGTGCCAGCAGCTCCCGACAGGGGGCCGGCGGGGAGCTGTTTTTT. This sequence encodes CASSSRQGAGGELFF.

J is TRBJ2-3 and V is TRBV5-4, with D tentatively TRBD2 (6 bases). V lost 4 bases and J lost 6, with 18 bases in between. This CDR3 spans 15 amino acids. The V gene's germline CDR1 is SGHNT and CDR2 YYREEE (reference sequence). The DNA for the CDR3 is TGTGCCAGCAGCCAGGGCAGCGGGTGGAGTGATACGCAGTATTTT. It translates to CASSQGSGWSDTQYF.

As for this clonotype: Compared with germline, one end of the junction differs, possibly owing to a read error. The V gene is TRBV7-7, the J gene TRBJ2-3; 7 nucleotides match TRBD2. Germline CDR1 reads SSHAT; CDR2 reads FNYEAQ (reference sequence). This CDR3 has 15 amino acids. The CDR3 protein is CASSLTGLETDTQYF. As DNA, the CDR3 is TGTGCTAGCAGCTTAACTGGACTAGAAACAGATACGCAGTATTTT.

This chain uses TRBV28 with TRBJ1-4; D uncertain. This CDR3 comprises 12 residues. Trimming cost V 5 bases and J 7 bases, with 8 bases left between them. Germline V gene lookup returns CDR1 MDHEN and CDR2 SYDVKM. The CDR3 DNA follows: TGTGCCAGCAGTGACGCCGGTGAAAAACTGTTTTTT. Amino acid sequence: CASSDAGEKLFF. The full variable domain, in which reference TRBV28 and TRBJ1-4 provide the parts outside the CDR3, is DVKVTQSSRYLVKRTGEKVFLECVQDMDHENMFWYRQDPGLGLRLIYFSYDVKMKEKGDIPEGYSVSREKKERFSLILESASTNQTSMYLCASSDAGEKLFFGSGTQLSVL.

The J gene is TRBJ2-3, the V gene TRBV20-1, with 9 positions matching TRBD2. V was pared by 4 bases and J by 6 bases, with 5 bases of the junction left unmatched. The CDR3 has 13 amino acids. Germline lookup yields CDR1 DFQATT and CDR2 SNEGSKA (reference sequence). Here the CDR3 DNA reads TGCAGTGCTATAGCGGGAGCCGTGGATACGCAGTATTTT. This encodes CSAIAGAVDTQYF.

This clonotype was recorded many times. The chain combines TRBV20-1 with TRBJ2-7, with TRBD1 as a possible D gene (6 bases). The CDR3 spans 15 residues. Trimming cost V 6 bases and J 2 bases, with 20 bases left between them. The germline V gene has CDR1 DFQATT and CDR2 SNEGSKA (reference sequence). The CDR3 sequence: CSATSGTGMAYEQYF. The CDR3 region has the DNA TGCAGTGCGACGAGTGGAACAGGGATGGCCTACGAGCAGTACTTC.

This clonotype was picked up a small number of times. This chain joins TRBV4-1 and TRBJ2-5; maybe TRBD2 (6 bases). This CDR3 region has 16 residues. The germline V gene has CDR1 MGHRA and CDR2 YSYEKL. The germline V and J ends were trimmed by 1 base and 3 bases, with 15 bases remaining between them. For the CDR3, the DNA is TGCGCCAGCAGCCAAGTCGGGGGTCTGGTTAAAGAGACCCAGTACTTC. This codes for CASSQVGGLVKETQYF.

In this sample, this clonotype turned up many times. This chain uses TRBV29-1 with TRBJ2-1; D is perhaps TRBD1 (6 bases). The V gene lost 5 bases and the J gene lost 8 bases, with 13 bases spanning the gap. This CDR3 spans 12 amino acids. CDR1 is SQVTM, CDR2 ANQGSEA, per germline. The CDR3 region is CSVWIGGYEQFF. As DNA, the CDR3 is TGCAGCGTTTGGATTGGGGGCTATGAGCAGTTCTTC.